This TCR beta chain was captured in a study of T cell responses to AZD1222 COVID-19 vaccine. Whole-study results and caveats: Vaccination with two AZD1222 doses was followed by a rise in Spike-specific TCR breadth and depth. Variant regions that are unmutated are reportedly the target of nearly half of spike-specific TCRs. Repertoires were obtained only post-peak T cell response. Seropositivity was recorded at baseline in only a handful of AZD1222 recipients.

A remark on this clone: The target antigen is unknown.

Sequenced by immunoSEQ multiplex PCR; TCRdb stores in-frame clones only, minus some. The table has roughly 140,000 clones, roughly 93% seen once; the top ten hold 1.9%. The V gene's germline CDR1 is MNHEY and CDR2 SMNVEV (reference sequence). This CDR3 comprises 15 residues. The germline V and J ends were trimmed by 3 bases and 3 bases, with 12 bases remaining between them. This sequence was found in an adult who received the AZD1222 COVID-19 vaccine. Sequencing was performed on peripheral blood, taken 28 days after the second AZD1222 dose. V usage is TRBV27 and J usage is TRBJ2-1, with D possibly matching TRBD1 (5 bases). In DNA, the CDR3 is TGTGCCAGCAGTTTGTCCGGACACTTCTACAATGAGCAGTTCTTC. Residues: CASSLSGHFYNEQFF.